Listed below are T cell receptor beta chains from one sample, sequenced in a study of blood T cells in healthy people across ages. TCRdb reprocessed the 5' RACE reads with MiXCR, giving one entry per CDR3 protein. The table includes 650,000 to 1,000,000 distinct CDR3 sequences, about half detected once. Sequencing was performed on blood. These receptors were taken from an elderly man in good health. CDR3s include the opening cysteine and the closing phenylalanine or tryptophan. The D gene is left open where the match is weak. For some rows the clone size is stated as once, few or many, or as a class when expanded; others skip it.

cdr3_aa	cdr3_nt	v_call	d_call	clone_size	j_call
CASSLARAEQYF	TGTGCCAGCAGCTTAGCTAGGGCCGAGCAGTACTTC	TRBV7-8	-	many	TRBJ2-7
CASSPGDRGIHNEQFF	TGTGCCAGCAGCCCTGGGGACAGGGGCATCCACAATGAGCAGTTCTTC	TRBV28	TRBD1	-	TRBJ2-1
CASEFKMATGTWQMAGYTF	TGTGCCAGCGAGTTTAAGATGGCGACAGGGACTTGGCAAATGGCTGGCTACACCTTC	TRBV12-3/TRBV12-4	TRBD1	-	TRBJ1-2
CASSYFRQGSTDTQYF	TGTGCCAGCAGTTACTTTAGACAGGGGAGCACAGATACGCAGTATTTT	TRBV6-6	TRBD1	-	TRBJ2-3
CASSTREGGYEQFF	TGTGCCAGCAGCACCAGAGAGGGGGGGTATGAGCAGTTCTTC	TRBV7-2	-	-	TRBJ2-1
CSAREGGSEKLFF	TGCAGTGCTAGAGAAGGGGGCAGTGAAAAACTGTTTTTT	TRBV20-1	TRBD1	few	TRBJ1-4
CASSESGDNQPQHF	TGCGCCAGCAGTGAATCGGGGGACAATCAGCCCCAGCATTTT	TRBV10-2	-	-	TRBJ1-5
CASSLGTGGAGNQPQHF	TGTGCCAGCAGTCTAGGGACAGGGGGCGCGGGCAATCAGCCCCAGCATTTT	TRBV12-3/TRBV12-4	TRBD1	few	TRBJ1-5
CASSQDWTGGAKAFF	TGTGCCAGCAGCCAAGACTGGACAGGGGGCGCGAAAGCTTTCTTT	TRBV14	TRBD1	-	TRBJ1-1
CASSQGGGNEQYF	TGTGCCAGCAGCCAAGGTGGGGGAAACGAGCAGTACTTC	TRBV14	-	-	TRBJ2-7
CASSSHRGRTDTQYF	TGTGCCAGCAGCTCCCACAGGGGTCGGACAGATACGCAGTATTTT	TRBV7-2	TRBD1	-	TRBJ2-3
CSARARGYEQYF	TGCAGTGCTAGGGCCCGGGGCTACGAGCAGTACTTC	TRBV20-1	-	-	TRBJ2-7
CASRIGTGANSPLHF	TGTGCCAGCAGAATCGGGACAGGTGCTAATTCACCCCTCCACTTT	TRBV7-3	TRBD1	-	TRBJ1-6
CASSTPGHTYEQYF	TGTGCCAGCAGCACTCCGGGACACACCTACGAGCAGTACTTC	TRBV7-2	-	many	TRBJ2-7
CSVEVGPSGYTF	TGCAGCGTTGAAGTCGGACCTTCCGGCTACACCTTC	TRBV29-1	-	few	TRBJ1-2
CASTLHRDRVNGYTF	TGTGCCAGCACCCTCCACCGGGACAGGGTCAATGGCTACACCTTC	TRBV12-3/TRBV12-4	TRBD1	few	TRBJ1-2
CASSQLAGEGGELFF	TGCGCCAGCAGCCAACTAGCGGGAGAAGGCGGGGAGCTGTTTTTT	TRBV4-3	TRBD2	-	TRBJ2-2
CASSLTVGGSGNTIYF	TGCGCCAGCAGCTTGACTGTCGGTGGCTCTGGAAACACCATATATTTT	TRBV5-1	-	few	TRBJ1-3
CASSLLEAGGVDEQYF	TGTGCCAGCAGCTTATTGGAGGCGGGTGGGGTAGATGAGCAGTACTTC	TRBV7-9	-	-	TRBJ2-5
CASSDAGVYGYTF	TGTGCCAGCAGTGACGCAGGGGTCTATGGCTACACCTTC	TRBV6-6	-	-	TRBJ1-2
CASSSNQEDEQYF	TGTGCCAGCAGCTCGAATCAGGAGGATGAGCAGTACTTC	TRBV7-9	-	-	TRBJ2-5
CASSLVGGVNNEQFF	TGTGCCAGCAGCTTAGTTGGCGGGGTTAACAATGAGCAGTTCTTC	TRBV11-2	-	few	TRBJ2-1
CASSTPLAGGTDTQYF	TGTGCCAGCAGCACTCCCCTAGCGGGAGGCACAGATACGCAGTATTTT	TRBV7-9	TRBD2	-	TRBJ2-3
CASSLWTSVNEQYF	TGTGCCAGCAGTTTATGGACTAGCGTGAACGAGCAGTACTTC	TRBV27	TRBD2	-	TRBJ2-7
CASSQTGFGNSPLHF	TGTGCCAGCAGCCAGACAGGCTTCGGTAATTCACCCCTCCACTTT	TRBV6-5	-	few	TRBJ1-6
CASNLGDEYNGYTF	TGCGCCAGCAACTTGGGAGACGAATACAATGGCTACACCTTC	TRBV5-1	-	-	TRBJ1-2
CASSRTVDNSPLHF	TGTGCCAGCAGTAGGACGGTGGATAATTCACCCCTCCACTTT	TRBV6-1	-	-	TRBJ1-6
CASSSVVPEAFF	TGTGCCAGCAGCTCCGTGGTCCCTGAAGCTTTCTTT	TRBV7-9	-	-	TRBJ1-1
CAISVGDSEQYF	TGTGCCATCAGTGTTGGAGACAGCGAGCAGTACTTC	TRBV10-3	-	-	TRBJ2-7
CASGMGVSSYNSPLHF	TGCGCCAGCGGAATGGGAGTGAGCTCCTATAATTCACCCCTCCACTTT	TRBV4-1	-	-	TRBJ1-6
CATSSLRDSPIYEQYF	TGTGCCACCAGCTCCCTCCGGGACAGCCCAATCTACGAGCAGTACTTC	TRBV15	TRBD1	-	TRBJ2-7
CAIGRGGGGTDTQYF	TGTGCCATCGGAAGAGGGGGCGGTGGGACAGATACGCAGTATTTT	TRBV10-3	TRBD1	-	TRBJ2-3
CASSPGTIRETQYF	TGCGCCAGCAGCCCCGGGACTATTCGGGAGACCCAGTACTTC	TRBV5-1	TRBD2	few	TRBJ2-5
CSASEAGGLTDTQYF	TGCAGTGCTTCCGAAGCGGGAGGCCTCACAGATACGCAGTATTTT	TRBV20-1	TRBD2	-	TRBJ2-3
CASGTTGGWNEQFF	TGTGCCAGCGGAACCACCGGGGGGTGGAATGAGCAGTTCTTC	TRBV25-1	TRBD2	once	TRBJ2-1
CASSQDTQQKLYGYTF	TGTGCCAGCAGCCAGGATACTCAGCAAAAACTCTATGGCTACACCTTC	TRBV4-2	-	-	TRBJ1-2
CASSFIPLGGGDNEQFF	TGTGCCAGCAGCTTCATTCCCCTCGGAGGGGGGGACAATGAGCAGTTCTTC	TRBV7-2	-	few	TRBJ2-1
CASSVVAGGYNEQFF	TGTGCCAGCAGCGTAGTAGCGGGAGGGTACAATGAGCAGTTCTTC	TRBV9	TRBD2	many	TRBJ2-1
CSARGLADETQYF	TGCAGTGCTAGGGGACTAGCGGATGAGACCCAGTACTTC	TRBV20-1	TRBD2	few	TRBJ2-5
CASRRGSSYNEQFF	TGTGCCAGCAGACGCGGAAGCTCCTACAATGAGCAGTTCTTC	TRBV7-2	-	few	TRBJ2-1
CSVEPGAKNIRYF	TGCAGCGTTGAACCAGGGGCCAAAAACATTCGGTACTTC	TRBV29-1	-	-	TRBJ2-4
CASSVGYGQETQYF	TGCGCCAGCAGCGTTGGATACGGTCAAGAGACCCAGTACTTC	TRBV5-1	-	-	TRBJ2-5
CASSFRLAGYSYNEQFF	TGTGCCAGCAGTTTTCGGCTAGCGGGGTATTCCTACAATGAGCAGTTCTTC	TRBV12-3/TRBV12-4	TRBD2	many	TRBJ2-1
CASSEEVVAQYF	TGTGCCAGCAGTGAAGAGGTAGTTGCGCAGTATTTT	TRBV2	-	-	TRBJ2-3
CASSRGDFVDTQYF	TGTGCCAGCAGCCGCGGGGACTTCGTAGATACGCAGTATTTT	TRBV3-1	-	-	TRBJ2-3
CASSYREIDAGNTIYF	TGTGCCAGCAGCTACAGGGAGATCGATGCCGGAAACACCATATATTTT	TRBV13	-	-	TRBJ1-3
CSAKGTSGRSEQFF	TGCAGTGCAAAGGGGACTAGCGGGAGAAGTGAGCAGTTCTTC	TRBV20-1	TRBD2	many	TRBJ2-1
CASSLGQAMEQYF	TGTGCCAGCAGCTTGGGACAGGCGATGGAGCAGTACTTC	TRBV7-2	TRBD1	many	TRBJ2-7
CASSLLQGIYGYTF	TGTGCCAGCAGTTTGTTACAGGGGATCTATGGCTACACCTTC	TRBV28	TRBD1	-	TRBJ1-2
CASSPRLAGYYNEQFF	TGTGCCAGCAGCCCCAGACTAGCGGGGTACTACAATGAGCAGTTCTTC	TRBV27	TRBD2	few	TRBJ2-1
CATSDHRTVETQYF	TGTGCCACCAGTGATCACCGAACGGTAGAGACCCAGTACTTC	TRBV24-1	-	-	TRBJ2-5
CASSLRRANPQYF	TGTGCCAGCAGCTTAAGGCGGGCCAATCCGCAGTATTTT	TRBV7-2	-	many	TRBJ2-3